What follows are 17 T cell receptor beta chains derived from one specimen sequenced in a study of shared clonotypes between healthy human individuals. The table came from immunoSEQ multiplex PCR; TCRdb's copy has only in-frame clones and leaves some out. In the table there are fewer than 2.5 million clones, over 85% of which are singletons. The sequenced sample consisted of naive CD4+ T cells from PBMCs. Subset specified: CD45RA+ positively selected. Source of these receptors: a man between 18 and 29 years old in good health. Some clones in this sample may be carry-over from other donors' samples.

The CDR3 nucleotides are TGTGCCAGCAGCTCCGCCGGGACAGGGGGGACTCCAGATACGCAGTATTTT. Its protein is CASSSAGTGGTPDTQYF. This chain joins TRBV11-1 and TRBJ2-3; 11 bases map to TRBD1. The CDR3 runs to 17 residues. Germline CDR1 reads SGHAT; CDR2 reads FQDESV (reference sequence). Trimming took 4 bases from V and 4 from J; bases not matched to a gene: 10.

The chain is built from TRBV15 and TRBJ1-2; 7 nucleotides align to TRBD1. CDR1 and CDR2 (germline): LNHNV, YYDKDF (reference sequence). This CDR3 region has 15 residues. J gave up 2 bases and V 5 bases, and 8 bases lay outside the gene matches. CDR3 amino acids: CATSGRTGFNYGYTF. For the CDR3, the DNA is TGTGCCACCAGCGGACGGACAGGTTTCAACTATGGCTACACCTTC.

V usage is TRBV5-1 and J usage is TRBJ2-3, with unresolved D. Trimming pared 3 bases from V and 3 bases from J, leaving 14 bases between. From germline, CDR1 is SGHRS and CDR2 YFSETQ. The CDR3 runs 15 residues. CDR3 protein: CASSSGDRYTDTQYF. The CDR3 region has the DNA TGCGCCAGCAGCTCGGGTGATAGGTATACAGATACGCAGTATTTT.

Comment on this clone: Within the sample, other DNA sequences also encode this same CDR3. The chain uses TRBV5-1 and TRBJ1-3, with D perhaps TRBD1 (5 bases). The CDR3 extends over 14 amino acids. Germline values: CDR1 SGHRS, CDR2 YFSETQ. V was cut by 0 bases and J by 1 base, with 5 bases left in between. CDR3 residues: CASSLDRSGNTIYF. CDR3 nucleotides: TGCGCCAGCAGCTTGGACAGGTCTGGAAACACCATATATTTT.

The J gene is TRBJ2-5, the V gene TRBV5-4, with 7 bases identical to TRBD1. Germline values: CDR1 SGHNT, CDR2 YYREEE (reference sequence). This CDR3 has 13 amino acids. After removal of 5 bases from V and 1 base from J, the junction contained 2 bases not matched to a gene. In DNA form, the CDR3 reads TGTGCCAGCAGGCGGACAGGCCAAGAGACCCAGTACTTC. The encoded protein is CASRRTGQETQYF.

The J gene is TRBJ2-2, the V gene TRBV7-8; 10 positions agree with TRBD2. This CDR3 is 16 amino acids long. Looked up from germline, CDR1 is SGHVS and CDR2 is FQNEAQ. The V gene end was trimmed by 5 bases and the J gene end by 1 base; junction bases not matched to a gene: 4. Here the CDR3 reads CASSPGLAENTGELFF. The CDR3, as DNA: TGTGCCAGCAGCCCCGGACTAGCGGAGAACACCGGGGAGCTGTTTTTT.

This chain joins TRBV5-1 and TRBJ2-3, with no clear D. Germline CDR1 SGHRS, CDR2 YFSETQ. Trimming left V 6 bases short and J 2 bases short, with 13 bases between. The length of the CDR3 is 14 residues. DNA of the CDR3: TGCGCCAGCATTCTAGACCCGAACACAGATACGCAGTATTTT. The encoded protein is CASILDPNTDTQYF.

This CDR3 is CASSQAGNLYNEQFF. The CDR3 region has the DNA TGTGCCAGCAGCCAAGCGGGGAACCTCTACAATGAGCAGTTCTTC. V and J are TRBV4-2 and TRBJ2-1, with D perhaps matching TRBD2 (5 bases). This CDR3 comprises 15 residues. V lost 1 base, J lost 3 bases, and 10 bases lay in between. Per germline, CDR1 LGHNA and CDR2 YNFKEQ.

The V and J genes are TRBV6-6 and TRBJ2-7; tentatively, D is TRBD1 (5 bases). Trimming stripped 4 bases from V and 5 bases from J, with 12 bases between. The CDR3 totals 13 residues. CDR1 and CDR2 (germline): MNHNY, SVGAGI (reference sequence). CDR3 loop: CASSSQGYDEQYF. CDR3 nucleotides: TGTGCCAGCAGTTCGCAGGGCTACGACGAGCAGTACTTC.

This clone appeared a single time. The rearrangement uses TRBV7-2 and TRBJ1-1, with a tentative D call TRBD1 (5 bases). The CDR3 loop spans 15 amino acids. Trimming removed 4 bases from V and 1 base from J, with 13 bases in between. Germline V gene data show CDR1 as SGHTA and CDR2 as FQGNSA. Here the CDR3 reads CASSWSGTENTEAFF. CDR3 nucleotides: TGTGCCAGCAGCTGGTCCGGGACGGAGAACACTGAAGCTTTCTTT.

The V call is TRBV2, the J call TRBJ2-7; possible D gene TRBD2, 5 bases. The V end lost 5 bases, the J end lost 6 bases, and 17 bases lay between the germline ends. CDR1 and CDR2 (germline): SNHLY, FYNNEI. The CDR3 is 14 residues long. As DNA, the CDR3 is TGTGCCAGCAGTCTCGACTTGGGAGTGGGCGAGCAGTACTTC. Its protein is CASSLDLGVGEQYF.

V is TRBV9 and J is TRBJ1-2, with D unclear. The CDR3 covers 15 residues. The germline V gene encodes CDR1 SGDLS and CDR2 YYNGEE. V lost 3 bases, J lost 3 bases, and 15 bases lay in between. The CDR3 DNA reads TGTGCCAGCAGCGCCCGCTCCAGACAAGACTATGGCTACACCTTC. Translation gives CASSARSRQDYGYTF. Filled out from reference TRBV9 and TRBJ1-2, the complete variable domain reads DSGVTQTPKHLITATGQRVTLRCSPRSGDLSVYWYQQSLDQGLQFLIQYYNGEERAKGNILERFSAQQFPDLHSELNLSSLELGDSALYFCASSARSRQDYGYTFGSGTRLTVV.

In regard to this clone: This same CDR3 is encoded by further DNA sequences in the sample. The chain joins TRBV7-2 to TRBJ2-3; TRBD1 might be the D (6 bases). This CDR3 has 14 residues. Trimming stripped 1 base from V and 3 bases from J, with 8 bases between. CDR1 and CDR2 from the germline V gene are SGHTA and FQGNSA. The CDR3 sequence is CASSLDRATDTQYF. The DNA of the CDR3 is TGTGCCAGCAGCTTAGACAGGGCGACAGATACGCAGTATTTT.

The V call is TRBV11-1, the J call TRBJ1-1; a weak D match, TRBD1 (5 bases). CDR3 length: 14 amino acids. In germline, CDR1 is SGHAT, CDR2 FQDESV (reference sequence). With 5 bases removed from V and 3 bases from J, the gap between germline ends came to 13 bases. The CDR3 DNA follows: TGTGCCAGCAGCCCCCAGGTAGGGGACACTGAAGCTTTCTTT. It yields the protein CASSPQVGDTEAFF.

The chain has TRBV5-6 and TRBJ2-2, with 7 bases lining up with TRBD2. The V and J ends lost 3 bases and 6 bases, in that order; junction bases with no gene match: 11. Germline V CDR1 and CDR2: SGHDT, YYEEEE. The CDR3 covers 16 residues. The CDR3 sequence is CASSSRLALGSGELFF. DNA for the CDR3: TGTGCCAGCAGCTCCCGACTAGCCCTCGGCTCCGGGGAGCTGTTTTTT.

The chain carries TRBV11-2 and TRBJ2-1; 7 bases match TRBD1. Germline-derived CDR1 and CDR2 are SGHAT and FQNNGV. The CDR3 covers 14 residues. The ends lost 8 bases at V and 5 bases at J; junction bases unmatched: 9. The CDR3 is CASATTGLNNEQFF. The CDR3 bases are TGTGCCAGCGCCACGACAGGGCTCAACAATGAGCAGTTCTTC.

This rearrangement joins TRBV7-2 to TRBJ1-5, with 9 bases fitting TRBD1. Losses at the gene ends were 5 bases for V and 7 bases for J; bases not matched to a gene: 9. The CDR3 runs 15 residues. The germline gives CDR1 SGHTA, CDR2 FQGNSA. The CDR3 is CASSGPGQGQQPQHF. In nucleotides, the CDR3 is TGTGCCAGCAGCGGCCCGGGACAGGGCCAACAGCCCCAGCATTTT.